This TCR beta chain was observed in a study of blood T cell repertoires in COVID-19. Study information: Sites in the United States, Italy and Spain provided acute and convalescent COVID-19 samples.

Germline V lookup: CDR1 ENHRY, CDR2 SYGVKD. Unmatched junction bases numbered 1, after V lost 2 bases and J lost 3 bases. This CDR3 comprises 16 residues. This clone was recorded only once. Original processing methods: Reference gene primer amplification gave estimated nucleated cell counts. Clones were sequenced by immunoSEQ multiplex PCR, and TCRdb holds only the in-frame ones, with some missing. The V and J calls and clone size were taken over from that table, and D and trimming were inferred from the DNA. The table has some 240,000 clones, roughly 87% seen once; the top ten hold 4% to 5%. The TCR comes from a woman in her forties who had recovered from COVID-19. Sequenced input: peripheral blood. The chain combines TRBV10-3 with TRBJ2-5, with 15 positions matching TRBD2. As DNA, the CDR3 is TGTGCCATCAGTGAGGGACTAGCGGGGGGGAAAGAGACCCAGTACTTC. Translated, it gives CAISEGLAGGKETQYF.